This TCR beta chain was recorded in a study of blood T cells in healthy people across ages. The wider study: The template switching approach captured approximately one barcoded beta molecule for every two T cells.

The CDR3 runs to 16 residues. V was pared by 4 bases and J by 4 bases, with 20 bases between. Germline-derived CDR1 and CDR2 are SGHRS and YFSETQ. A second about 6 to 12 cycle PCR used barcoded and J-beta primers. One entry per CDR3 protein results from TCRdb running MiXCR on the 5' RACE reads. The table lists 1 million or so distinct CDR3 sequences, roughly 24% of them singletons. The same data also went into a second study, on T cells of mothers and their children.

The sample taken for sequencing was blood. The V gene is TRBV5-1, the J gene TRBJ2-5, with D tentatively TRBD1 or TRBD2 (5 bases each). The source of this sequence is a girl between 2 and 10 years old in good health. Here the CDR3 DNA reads TGCGCCAGCAGCCGGGCAGATTTGAGGGGTGGAGAGACCCAGTACTTC. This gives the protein CASSRADLRGGETQYF.